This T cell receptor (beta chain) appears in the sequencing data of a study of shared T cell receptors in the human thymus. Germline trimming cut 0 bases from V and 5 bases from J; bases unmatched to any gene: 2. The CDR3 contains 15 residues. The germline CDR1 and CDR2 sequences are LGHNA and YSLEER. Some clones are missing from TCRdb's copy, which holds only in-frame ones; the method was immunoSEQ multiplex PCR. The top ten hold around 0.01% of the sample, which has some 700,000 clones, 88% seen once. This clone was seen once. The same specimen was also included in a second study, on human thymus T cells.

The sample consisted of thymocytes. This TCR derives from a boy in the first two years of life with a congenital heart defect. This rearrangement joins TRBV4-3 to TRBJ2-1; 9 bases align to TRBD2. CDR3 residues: CASSQEGLAHNEQFF. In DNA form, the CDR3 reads TGCGCCAGCAGCCAAGAAGGACTAGCGCACAATGAGCAGTTCTTC.